What follows describes a single T cell receptor beta chain. Its cognate antigen has yet to be identified. Nothing much larger sits one base from this clone, and base qualities are not available. CDR1 and CDR2 are read off the germline V gene (reference sequence) as SEHNR and FQNEAQ. The CDR3 has 13 amino acids, counting the end cysteine and phenylalanine. Only the CDR3 region is kept as DNA, spanning 39 bases read in frame from base 1. A distance of 8 bases separates the germline ends of V and J, which lose 1 base and 10 bases respectively. These data originate in a study of early T cells in non-severe SARS-CoV-2 infection (dated by TCRdb to the early 2020s). For context, the study as a whole: Bulk RNA from unsorted whole blood was used for TCR sequencing, so alpha and beta chains could not be paired. On the study overall, not on this receptor specifically: VDJdb matching was skewed toward anti-spike CD8 responses, so virus-specific expansions were likely underestimated and private and CD4 specificities were missed.

A case-control design nested within a healthcare worker cohort in London, UK, was used, with weekly nasopharyngeal swab PCR tests and blood sampling performed. Healthcare workers were recruited during the week of the UK lockdown, between 23 and 31 March 2020, and followed weekly for up to 16 weeks. The library relied on 5' RACE. Sequencer: NextSeq 500. In the TCR library protocol, unique molecular identifiers were attached to individual cDNA molecules to correct for PCR bias and sequencing error. Both TCR alpha and beta chains were sequenced, and tight co-correlation was observed between alpha and beta sequence abundances in each sample. The paper's processing steps were these. V gene, J gene and CDR3 annotation of TCR sequences was performed with Decombinator V4. Expanded TCRs were defined as changing significantly between any two time points under a Poisson model with p below 0.0001. TCR abundances were normalised to the total number of TCRs sequenced in each sample and reported as counts per million. MAIT TCRs were defined by TRAV1-2 paired with TRAJ12, TRAJ20 or TRAJ33, and iNKT TCRs by TRAV10 paired with TRAJ18. A search of VDJdb, accessed on 1 November 2021, was run for TCRs annotated to CMV, EBV and SARS-CoV-2, with TCRs annotated for multiple antigens excluded. Using fastp trimming at Q25 and MiXCR clonotype assembly, TCRdb reanalyzed the public sequencing data and kept in-frame beta chains. Identical CDR3 proteins give one entry, which carries the most common genes and DNA. The V and J calls, along with clone size, are taken from TCRdb and not from the paper's own processing. For this sample there are tens of thousands of distinct CDR3 sequences; less than 8% appear just once. Under 25% of the sample comes from the top ten.

Sequenced here: whole blood, sampled at baseline. The sequence derives from an adult who was a healthcare worker with PCR-confirmed SARS-CoV-2 infection or an uninfected control (not recorded which). The rearranged segments are TRBV7-9 and TRBJ1-6, with no confidently assigned D gene. CDR3 reads: CASSLGVSSPLHF. The nucleotides are TGTGCCAGCAGCTTAGGCGTCAGCTCACCCCTCCACTTT.